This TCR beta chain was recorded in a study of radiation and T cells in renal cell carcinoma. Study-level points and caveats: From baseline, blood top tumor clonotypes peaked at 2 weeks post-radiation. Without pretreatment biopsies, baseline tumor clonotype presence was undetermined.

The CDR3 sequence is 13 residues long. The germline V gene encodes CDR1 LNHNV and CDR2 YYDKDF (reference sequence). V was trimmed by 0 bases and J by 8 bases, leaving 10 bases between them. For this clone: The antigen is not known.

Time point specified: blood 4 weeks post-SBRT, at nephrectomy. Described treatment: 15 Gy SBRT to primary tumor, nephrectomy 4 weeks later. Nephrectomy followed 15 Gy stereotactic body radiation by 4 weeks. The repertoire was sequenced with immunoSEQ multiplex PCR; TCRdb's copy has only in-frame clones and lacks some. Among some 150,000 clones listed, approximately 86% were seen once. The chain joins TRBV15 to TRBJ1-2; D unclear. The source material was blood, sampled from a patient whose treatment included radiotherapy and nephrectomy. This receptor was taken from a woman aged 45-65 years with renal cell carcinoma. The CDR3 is CATSRDRFLGYTF. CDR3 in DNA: TGTGCCACCAGCAGAGACAGATTTTTAGGCTACACCTTC.